This T cell receptor (beta chain) originates from a study of blood T cells in healthy people across ages. The CDR3 loop spans 14 amino acids. Germline assignment: CDR1 SNHLY and CDR2 FYNNEI. The sample providers were healthy Caucasian people from Russia, aged roughly 6 to 95. For the second PCR, which ran for about 6 to 11 cycles, a sample-barcoded 5' primer and a J-beta primer mix were used. MiXCR, run by TCRdb on the 5' RACE reads, gives a single entry per CDR3 protein. The table shows about 1 million distinct CDR3 sequences, with roughly 45% occurring only once. The sequence derives from an older woman in good health. The sequenced material came from blood. The chain has TRBV2 and TRBJ2-5; 10 nucleotides line up with TRBD2. The DNA matches TRBJ2-7 better at its end, which makes the J call doubtful. This chain's CDR3 is CASTPTAGGYEQYF. The CDR3 nucleotides are TGTGCCAGCACTCCGACAGCGGGAGGGTACGAGCAGTACTTC.